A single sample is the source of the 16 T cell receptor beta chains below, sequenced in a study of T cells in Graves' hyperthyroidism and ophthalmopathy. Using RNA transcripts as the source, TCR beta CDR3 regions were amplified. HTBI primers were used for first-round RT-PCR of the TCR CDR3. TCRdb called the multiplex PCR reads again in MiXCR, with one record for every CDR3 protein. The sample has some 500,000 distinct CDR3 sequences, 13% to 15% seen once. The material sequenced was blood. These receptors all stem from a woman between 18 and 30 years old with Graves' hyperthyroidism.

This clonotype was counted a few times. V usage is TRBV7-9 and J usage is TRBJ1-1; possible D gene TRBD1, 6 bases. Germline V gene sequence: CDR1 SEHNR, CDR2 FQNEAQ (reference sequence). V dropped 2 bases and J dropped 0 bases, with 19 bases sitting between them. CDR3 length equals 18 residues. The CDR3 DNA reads TGTGCCAGCAGCTTAAAGGGGGTGCCTGGGGGCATGAACACTGAAGCTTTCTTT. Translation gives CASSLKGVPGGMNTEAFF.

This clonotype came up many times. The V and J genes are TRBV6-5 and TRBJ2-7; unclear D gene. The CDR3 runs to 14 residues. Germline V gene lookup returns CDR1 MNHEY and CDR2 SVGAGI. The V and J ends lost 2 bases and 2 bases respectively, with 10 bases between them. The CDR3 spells CASSYGTTAYEQYF. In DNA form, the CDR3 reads TGTGCCAGCAGTTACGGCACAACGGCCTACGAGCAGTACTTC.

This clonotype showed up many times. The DNA for the CDR3 is TGTGCTAGTGGGCCTCCAGCGGGAGACACAGATACGCAGTATTTT. Its protein product is CASGPPAGDTDTQYF. V gene TRBV12-5 combines with J gene TRBJ2-3; TRBD2 agrees at 8 bases. CDR1 and CDR2 from the germline V gene are LGHNT and FRNRAP. The CDR3 extends over 15 amino acids. The V segment lost 6 bases and the J segment 2 bases; nucleotides outside the gene matches: 7.

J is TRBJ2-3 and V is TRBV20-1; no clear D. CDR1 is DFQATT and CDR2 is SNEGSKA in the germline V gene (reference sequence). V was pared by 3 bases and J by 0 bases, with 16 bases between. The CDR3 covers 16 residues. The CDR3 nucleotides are TGCAGTGCTAGGACCCCCCATGGGCGGAGCACAGATACGCAGTATTTT. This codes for CSARTPHGRSTDTQYF.

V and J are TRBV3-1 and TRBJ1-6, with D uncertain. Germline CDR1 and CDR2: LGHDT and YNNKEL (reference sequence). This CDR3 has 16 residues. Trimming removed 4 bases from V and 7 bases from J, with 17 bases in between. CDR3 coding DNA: TGTGCCAGCAGCCTGGGCTTTAAACTCCCGAATTCACCCCTCCACTTT. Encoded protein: CASSLGFKLPNSPLHF.

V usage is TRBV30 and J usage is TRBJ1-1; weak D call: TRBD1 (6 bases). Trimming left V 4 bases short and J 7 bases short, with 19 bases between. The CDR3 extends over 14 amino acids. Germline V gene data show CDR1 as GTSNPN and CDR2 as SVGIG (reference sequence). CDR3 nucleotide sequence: TGTGCCTGGACCGGTACGGGGGGCGCGGGTGAAGCTTTCTTT. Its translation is CAWTGTGGAGEAFF.

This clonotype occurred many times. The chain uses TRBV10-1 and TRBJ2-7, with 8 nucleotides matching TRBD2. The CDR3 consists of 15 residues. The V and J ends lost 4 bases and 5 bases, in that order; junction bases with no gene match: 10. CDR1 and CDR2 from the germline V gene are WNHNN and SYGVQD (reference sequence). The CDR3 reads CASSGGGLAGDEQYF. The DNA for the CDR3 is TGCGCCAGCAGTGGAGGTGGTCTAGCGGGTGACGAGCAGTACTTC.

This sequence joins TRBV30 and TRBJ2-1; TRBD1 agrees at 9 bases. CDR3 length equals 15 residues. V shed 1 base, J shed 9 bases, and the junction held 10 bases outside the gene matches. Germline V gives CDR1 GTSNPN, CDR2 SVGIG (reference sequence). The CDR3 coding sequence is TGTGCCTGGAGTGGTCCGGGACAGGGAATAGGTGAGCAGTTCTTC. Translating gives CAWSGPGQGIGEQFF.

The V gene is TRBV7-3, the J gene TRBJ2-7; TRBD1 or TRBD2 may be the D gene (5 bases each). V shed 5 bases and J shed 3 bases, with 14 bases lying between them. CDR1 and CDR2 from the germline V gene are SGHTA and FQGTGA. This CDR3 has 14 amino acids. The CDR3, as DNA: TGTGCCAGCAGCCCCCCCGGGACGGTCTACGAGCAGTACTTC. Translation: CASSPPGTVYEQYF.

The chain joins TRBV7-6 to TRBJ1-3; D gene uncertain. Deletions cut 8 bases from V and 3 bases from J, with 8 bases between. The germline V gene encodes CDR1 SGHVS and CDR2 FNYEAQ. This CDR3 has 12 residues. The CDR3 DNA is TGTGCCAGCCGGGATTATGGAAACACCATATATTTT. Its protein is CASRDYGNTIYF.

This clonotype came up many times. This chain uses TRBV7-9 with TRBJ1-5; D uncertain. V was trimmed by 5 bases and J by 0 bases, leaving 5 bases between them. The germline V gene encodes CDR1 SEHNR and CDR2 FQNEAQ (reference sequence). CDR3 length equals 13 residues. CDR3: CASSLHSNQPQHF. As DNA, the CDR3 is TGTGCCAGCAGCCTCCATAGCAATCAGCCCCAGCATTTT.

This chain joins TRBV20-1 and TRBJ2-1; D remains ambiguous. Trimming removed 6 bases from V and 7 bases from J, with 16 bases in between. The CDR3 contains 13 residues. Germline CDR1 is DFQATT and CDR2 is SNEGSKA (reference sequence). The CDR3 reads CSAFRSPPNEQFF. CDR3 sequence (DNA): TGCAGTGCCTTCCGGTCCCCGCCTAATGAGCAGTTCTTC.

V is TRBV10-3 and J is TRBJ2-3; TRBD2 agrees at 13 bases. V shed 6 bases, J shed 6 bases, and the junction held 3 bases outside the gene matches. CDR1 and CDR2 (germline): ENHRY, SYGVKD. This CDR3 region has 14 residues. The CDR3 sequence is CAIRGGLAGDTQYF. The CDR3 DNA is TGTGCCATCAGGGGGGGACTAGCGGGGGATACGCAGTATTTT.

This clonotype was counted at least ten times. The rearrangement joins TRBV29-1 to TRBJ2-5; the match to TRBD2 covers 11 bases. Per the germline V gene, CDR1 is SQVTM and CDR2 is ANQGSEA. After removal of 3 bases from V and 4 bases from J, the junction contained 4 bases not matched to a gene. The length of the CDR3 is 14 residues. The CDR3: CSVDASGRRETQYF. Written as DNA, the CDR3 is TGCAGCGTTGACGCTAGCGGGAGGCGAGAGACCCAGTACTTC.

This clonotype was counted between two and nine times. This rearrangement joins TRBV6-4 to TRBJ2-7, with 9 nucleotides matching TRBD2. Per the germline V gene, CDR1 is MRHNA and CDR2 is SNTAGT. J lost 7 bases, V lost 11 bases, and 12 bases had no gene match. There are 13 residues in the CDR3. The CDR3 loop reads CAGNSGRGREQYV. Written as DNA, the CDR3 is TGTGCCGGGAATAGCGGGAGAGGAAGGGAGCAGTACGTC.

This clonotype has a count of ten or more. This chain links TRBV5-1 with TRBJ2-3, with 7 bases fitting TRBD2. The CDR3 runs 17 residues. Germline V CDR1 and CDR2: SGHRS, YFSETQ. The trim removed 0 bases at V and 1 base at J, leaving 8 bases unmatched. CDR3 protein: CASSLDRTSEGTDTQYF. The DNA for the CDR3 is TGCGCCAGCAGCTTGGATCGTACTAGCGAAGGCACAGATACGCAGTATTTT.